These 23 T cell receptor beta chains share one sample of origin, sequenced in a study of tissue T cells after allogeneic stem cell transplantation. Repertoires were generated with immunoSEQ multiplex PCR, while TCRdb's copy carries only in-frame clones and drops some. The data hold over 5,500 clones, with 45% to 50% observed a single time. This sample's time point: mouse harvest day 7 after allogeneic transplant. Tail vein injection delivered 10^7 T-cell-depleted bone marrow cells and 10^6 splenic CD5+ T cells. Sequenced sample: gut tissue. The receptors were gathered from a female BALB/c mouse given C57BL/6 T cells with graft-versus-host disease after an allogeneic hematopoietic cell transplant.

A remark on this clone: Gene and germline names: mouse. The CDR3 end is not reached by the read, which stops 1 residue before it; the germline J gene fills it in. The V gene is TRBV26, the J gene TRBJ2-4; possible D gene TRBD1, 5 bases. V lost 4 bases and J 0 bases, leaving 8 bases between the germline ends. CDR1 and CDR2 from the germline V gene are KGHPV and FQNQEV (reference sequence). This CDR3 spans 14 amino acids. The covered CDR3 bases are TGTGCCAGCAGTCCTCAGGGTAGTCAAAACACCTTGTAC. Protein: CASSPQGSQNTLY. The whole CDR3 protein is CASSPQGSQNTLYF.

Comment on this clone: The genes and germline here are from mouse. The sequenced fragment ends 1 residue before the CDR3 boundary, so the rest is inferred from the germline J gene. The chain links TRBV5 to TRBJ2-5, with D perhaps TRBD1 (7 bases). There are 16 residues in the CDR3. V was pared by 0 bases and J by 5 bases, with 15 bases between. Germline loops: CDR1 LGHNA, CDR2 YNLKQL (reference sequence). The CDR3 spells CASSQEGKGARDTQYF. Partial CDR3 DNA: TGTGCCAGCAGCCAAGAAGGGAAGGGGGCGCGAGACACCCAGTAC.

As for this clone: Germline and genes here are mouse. This chain's CDR3 is CASSLSDWARGPSSAETLYF. The CDR3 bases that were read are TGTGCCAGCAGTCTGTCCGACTGGGCCCGGGGCCCCTCTAGTGCAGAAACGCTGTAT. The genes are TRBV24 and TRBJ2-3; the match to TRBD2 covers 7 bases. Read sequence stops 1 residue before the CDR3 end, and the germline J gene provides the missing end. Germline CDR1 reads KGHTA; CDR2 reads FRNEEI. The CDR3 contains 20 residues. After removal of 1 base from V and 0 bases from J, the junction contained 16 bases not matched to a gene.

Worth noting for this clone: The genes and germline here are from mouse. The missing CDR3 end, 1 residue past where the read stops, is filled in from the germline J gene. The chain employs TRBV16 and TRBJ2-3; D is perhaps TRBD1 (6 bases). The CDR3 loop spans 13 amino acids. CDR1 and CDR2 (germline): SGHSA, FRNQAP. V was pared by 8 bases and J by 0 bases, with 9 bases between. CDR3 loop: CASRDNSAETLYF. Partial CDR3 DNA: TGTGCAAGCCGGGACAATAGTGCAGAAACGCTGTAT. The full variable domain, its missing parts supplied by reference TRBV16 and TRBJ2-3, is NAGVIQTPRHKVTGKGQEATLWCEPISGHSAVFWYRQTIVQGLEFLTYFRNQAPIDDSGMPKERFSAQMPNQSHSTLKIQSTQPQDSAVYLCASRDNSAETLYFGSGTRLTVL.

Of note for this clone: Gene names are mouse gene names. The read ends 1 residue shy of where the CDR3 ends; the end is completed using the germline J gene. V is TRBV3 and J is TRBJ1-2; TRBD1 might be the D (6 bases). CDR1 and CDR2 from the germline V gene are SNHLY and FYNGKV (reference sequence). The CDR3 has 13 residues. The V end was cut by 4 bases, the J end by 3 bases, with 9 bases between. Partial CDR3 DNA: TGTGCCAGCAGCTCACACAGGGACTCCGACTACACC. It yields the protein CASSSHRDSDYT. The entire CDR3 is CASSSHRDSDYTF.

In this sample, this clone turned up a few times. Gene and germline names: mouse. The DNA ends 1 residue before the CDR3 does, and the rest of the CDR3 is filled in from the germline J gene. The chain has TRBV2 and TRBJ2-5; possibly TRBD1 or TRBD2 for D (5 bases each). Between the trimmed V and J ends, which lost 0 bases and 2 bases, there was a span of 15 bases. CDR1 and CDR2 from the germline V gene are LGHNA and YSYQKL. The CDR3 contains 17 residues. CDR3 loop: CASSQDFWGAGQDTQYF. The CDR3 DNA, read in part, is TGTGCCAGCAGCCAAGATTTTTGGGGCGCGGGCCAAGACACCCAGTAC.

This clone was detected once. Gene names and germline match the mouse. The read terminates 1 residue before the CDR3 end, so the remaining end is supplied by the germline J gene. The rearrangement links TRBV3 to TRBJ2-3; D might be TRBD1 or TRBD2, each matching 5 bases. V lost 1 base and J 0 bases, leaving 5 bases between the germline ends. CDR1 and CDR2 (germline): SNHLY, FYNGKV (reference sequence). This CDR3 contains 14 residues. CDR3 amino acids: CASSLGGSAETLYF. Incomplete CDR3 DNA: TGTGCCAGCAGCTTAGGGGGGAGTGCAGAAACGCTGTAT.

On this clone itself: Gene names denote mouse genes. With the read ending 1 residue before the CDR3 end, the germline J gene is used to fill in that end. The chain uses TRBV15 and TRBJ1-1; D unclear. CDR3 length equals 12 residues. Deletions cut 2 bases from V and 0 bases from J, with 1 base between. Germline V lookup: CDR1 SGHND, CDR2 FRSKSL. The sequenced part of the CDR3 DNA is TGTGCCAGCAGTTTATCAAACACAGAAGTCTTC. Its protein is CASSLSNTEVF. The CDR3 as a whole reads CASSLSNTEVFF.

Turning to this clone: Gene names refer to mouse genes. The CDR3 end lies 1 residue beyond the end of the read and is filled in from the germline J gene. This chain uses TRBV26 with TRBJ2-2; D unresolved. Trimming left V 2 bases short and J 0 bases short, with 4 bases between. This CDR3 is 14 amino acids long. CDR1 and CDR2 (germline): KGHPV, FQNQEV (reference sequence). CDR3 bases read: TGTGCCAGCAGTCTGCCAGCAAACACCGGGCAGCTCTAC. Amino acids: CASSLPANTGQLY. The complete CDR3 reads CASSLPANTGQLYF.

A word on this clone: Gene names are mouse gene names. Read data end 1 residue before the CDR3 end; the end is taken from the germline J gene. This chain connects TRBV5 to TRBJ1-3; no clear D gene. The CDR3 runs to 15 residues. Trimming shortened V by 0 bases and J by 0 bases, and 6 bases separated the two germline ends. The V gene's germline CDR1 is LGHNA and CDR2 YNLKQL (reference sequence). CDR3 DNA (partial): TGTGCCAGCAGCCAAGAGTCCAGTTCTGGAAATACGCTCTAT. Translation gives CASSQESSSGNTLY. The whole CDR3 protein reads CASSQESSSGNTLYF.

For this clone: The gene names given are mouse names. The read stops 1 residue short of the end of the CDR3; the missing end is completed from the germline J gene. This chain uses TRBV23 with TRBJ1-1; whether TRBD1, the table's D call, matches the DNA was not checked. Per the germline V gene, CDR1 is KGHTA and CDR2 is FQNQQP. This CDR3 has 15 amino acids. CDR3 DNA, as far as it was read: TGCTCCAGCAGTCAAGCCGGGACAGCAAACACAGAAGTCTTC. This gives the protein CSSSQAGTANTEVF. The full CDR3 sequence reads CSSSQAGTANTEVFF.

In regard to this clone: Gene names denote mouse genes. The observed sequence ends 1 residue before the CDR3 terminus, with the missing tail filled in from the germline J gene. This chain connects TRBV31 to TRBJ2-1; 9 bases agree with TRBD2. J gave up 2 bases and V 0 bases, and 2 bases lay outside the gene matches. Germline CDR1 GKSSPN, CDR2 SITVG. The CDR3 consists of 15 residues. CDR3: CAWSLYWGDYAEQFF. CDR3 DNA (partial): TGTGCCTGGAGTCTCTACTGGGGGGACTATGCTGAGCAGTTC.

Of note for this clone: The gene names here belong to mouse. The covered CDR3 bases are TGTGCCAGCAGTCTGTCTGTCGGGAACACAGAAGTCTTC. This encodes CASSLSVGNTEVF. The entire CDR3 protein reads CASSLSVGNTEVFF. The rearrangement uses TRBV26 and TRBJ1-1; D gene ambiguous. Read sequence stops 1 residue before the CDR3 end, and the germline J gene provides the missing end. The CDR3 has 14 amino acids. Germline loops: CDR1 KGHPV, CDR2 FQNQEV (reference sequence). V was pared by 0 bases and J by 1 base, with 6 bases between.

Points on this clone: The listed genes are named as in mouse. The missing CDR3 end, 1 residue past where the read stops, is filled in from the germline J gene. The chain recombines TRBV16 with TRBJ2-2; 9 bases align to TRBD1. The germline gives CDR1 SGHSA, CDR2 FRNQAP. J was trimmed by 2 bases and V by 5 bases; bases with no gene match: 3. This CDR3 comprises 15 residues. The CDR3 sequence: CASSTQGANTGQLYF. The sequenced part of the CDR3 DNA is TGTGCAAGCAGCACACAGGGGGCCAACACCGGGCAGCTCTAC.

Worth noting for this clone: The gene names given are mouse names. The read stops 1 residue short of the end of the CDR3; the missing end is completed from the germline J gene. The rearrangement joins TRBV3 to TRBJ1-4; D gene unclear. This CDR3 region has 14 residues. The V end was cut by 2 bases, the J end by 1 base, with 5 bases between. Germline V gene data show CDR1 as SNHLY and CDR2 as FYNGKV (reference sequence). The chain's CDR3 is CASSLWDSNERLFF. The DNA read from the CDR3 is TGTGCCAGCAGCTTATGGGATTCCAACGAAAGATTATTT. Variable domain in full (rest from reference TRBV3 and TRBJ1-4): GPKVLQIPSHQIIDMGQMVTLNCDPVSNHLYFYWYKQILGQQMEFLVNFYNGKVMEKSKLFKDQFSVERPDGSYFTLKIQPTALEDSAVYFCASSLWDSNERLFFGHGTKLSVL.

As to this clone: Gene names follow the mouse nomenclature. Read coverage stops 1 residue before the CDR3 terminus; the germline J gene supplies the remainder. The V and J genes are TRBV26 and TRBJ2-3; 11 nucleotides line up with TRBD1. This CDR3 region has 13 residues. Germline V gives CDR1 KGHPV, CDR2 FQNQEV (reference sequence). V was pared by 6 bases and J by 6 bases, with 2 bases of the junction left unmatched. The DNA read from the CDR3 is TGTGCCAGCAGGGACAGGGGGCGGGAAACGCTGTAT. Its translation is CASRDRGRETLY. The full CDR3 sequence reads CASRDRGRETLYF.

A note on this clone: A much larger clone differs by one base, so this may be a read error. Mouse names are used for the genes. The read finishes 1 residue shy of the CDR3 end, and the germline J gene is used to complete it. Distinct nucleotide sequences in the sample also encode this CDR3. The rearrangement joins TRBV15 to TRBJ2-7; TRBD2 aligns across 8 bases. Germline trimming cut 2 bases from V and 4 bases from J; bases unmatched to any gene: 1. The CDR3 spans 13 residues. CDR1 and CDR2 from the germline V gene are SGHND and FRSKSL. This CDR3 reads CASSLTGGYEQYF. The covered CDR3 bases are TGTGCCAGCAGTTTAACTGGGGGTTATGAACAGTAC.

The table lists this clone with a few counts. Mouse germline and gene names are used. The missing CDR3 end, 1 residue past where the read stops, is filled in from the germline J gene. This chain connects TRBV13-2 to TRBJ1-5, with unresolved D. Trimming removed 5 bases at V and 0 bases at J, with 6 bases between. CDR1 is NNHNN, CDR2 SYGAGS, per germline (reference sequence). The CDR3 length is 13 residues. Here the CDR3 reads CASGNNNNQAPLF. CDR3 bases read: TGTGCCAGCGGCAACAATAACAACCAGGCTCCGCTT.

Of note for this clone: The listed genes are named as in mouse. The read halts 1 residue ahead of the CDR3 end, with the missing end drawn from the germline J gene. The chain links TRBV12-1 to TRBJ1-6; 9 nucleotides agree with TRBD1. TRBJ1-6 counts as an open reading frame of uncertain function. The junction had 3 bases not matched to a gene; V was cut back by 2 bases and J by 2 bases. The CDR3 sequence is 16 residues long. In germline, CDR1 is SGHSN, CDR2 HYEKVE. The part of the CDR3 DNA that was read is TGTGCCAGCTCTCCTGGGACAGGGACCTATAATTCGCCCCTCTAC. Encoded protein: CASSPGTGTYNSPLY. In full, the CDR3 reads CASSPGTGTYNSPLYF.

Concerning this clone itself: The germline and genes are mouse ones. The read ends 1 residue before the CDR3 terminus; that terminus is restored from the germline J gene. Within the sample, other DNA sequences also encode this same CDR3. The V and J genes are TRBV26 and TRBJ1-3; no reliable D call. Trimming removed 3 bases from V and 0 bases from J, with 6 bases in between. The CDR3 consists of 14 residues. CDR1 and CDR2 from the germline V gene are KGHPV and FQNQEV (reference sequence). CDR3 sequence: CASSLQNSGNTLYF. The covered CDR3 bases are TGTGCCAGCAGTCTCCAAAATTCTGGAAATACGCTCTAT.

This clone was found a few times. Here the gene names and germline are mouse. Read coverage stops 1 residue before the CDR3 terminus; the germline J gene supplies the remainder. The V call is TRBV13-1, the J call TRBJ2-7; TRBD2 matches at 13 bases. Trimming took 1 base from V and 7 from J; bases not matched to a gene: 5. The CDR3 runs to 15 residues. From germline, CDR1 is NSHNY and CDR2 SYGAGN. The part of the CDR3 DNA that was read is TGTGCCAGCAGTGATCCCGGACTGGGGGGGCAGGAACAGTAC. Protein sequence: CASSDPGLGGQEQY. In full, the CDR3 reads CASSDPGLGGQEQYF.

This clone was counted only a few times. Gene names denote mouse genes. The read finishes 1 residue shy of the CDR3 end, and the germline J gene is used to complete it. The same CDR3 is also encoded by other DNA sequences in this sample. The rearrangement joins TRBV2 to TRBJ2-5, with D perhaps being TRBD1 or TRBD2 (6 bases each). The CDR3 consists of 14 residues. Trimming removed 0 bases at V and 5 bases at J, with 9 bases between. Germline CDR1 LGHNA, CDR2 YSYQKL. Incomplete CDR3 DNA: TGTGCCAGCAGCCAAGATGGGGGCGGAGACACCCAGTAC. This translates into CASSQDGGGDTQY. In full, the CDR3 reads CASSQDGGGDTQYF.

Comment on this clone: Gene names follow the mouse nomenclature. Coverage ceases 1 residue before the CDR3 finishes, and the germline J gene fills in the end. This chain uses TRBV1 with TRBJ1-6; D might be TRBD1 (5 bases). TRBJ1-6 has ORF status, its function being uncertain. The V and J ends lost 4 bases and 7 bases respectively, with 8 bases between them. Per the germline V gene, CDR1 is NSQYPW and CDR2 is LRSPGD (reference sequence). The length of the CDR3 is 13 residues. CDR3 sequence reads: CTCSVGVNSPLYF. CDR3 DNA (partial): TGCACCTGCAGTGTAGGGGTCAATTCGCCCCTCTAC.